The 11 T cell receptor beta chains presented below share a single source sample, sequenced in a study of blood T cell repertoires in COVID-19. TCRdb's copy holds only in-frame clones and misses some; the assay was immunoSEQ multiplex PCR. This table has about 200,000 clones, approximately 80% appearing once. Material: PBMCs or T cells enriched from blood (not recorded which). The receptors stem from a woman in her sixties or seventies with acute COVID-19.

This clone came up once. The chain joins TRBV7-2 to TRBJ1-5, with 8 nucleotides matching TRBD1. The CDR3 totals 15 residues. Germline CDR1 SGHTA, CDR2 FQGNSA. The V segment lost 1 base and the J segment 9 bases; nucleotides outside the gene matches: 8. The CDR3: CASSLGTGPRRPQHF. The DNA of the CDR3 is TGTGCCAGCAGCTTAGGGACAGGGCCCCGGAGGCCCCAGCATTTT. Using reference TRBV7-2 and TRBJ1-5 for the parts outside the CDR3, the full variable domain is GAGVSQSPSNKVTEKGKDVELRCDPISGHTALYWYRQSLGQGLEFLIYFQGNSAPDKSGLPSDRFSAERTGGSVSTLTIQRTQQEDSAVYLCASSLGTGPRRPQHFGDGTRLSIL.

J is TRBJ2-1 and V is TRBV29-1, with 8 bases fitting TRBD1. V lost 6 bases to trimming and J lost 2 bases; unmatched junction nucleotides: 6. CDR3 length: 14 amino acids. Germline CDR1 is SQVTM and CDR2 is ANQGSEA. The CDR3 nucleotides read TGCAGCGTGGCGGGCAGGGGGCCCTACAATGAGCAGTTCTTC. Protein: CSVAGRGPYNEQFF.

The chain carries TRBV9 and TRBJ1-2; weak D call: TRBD1 (6 bases). The CDR3 spans 15 residues. Trimming removed 0 bases at V and 6 bases at J, with 15 bases between. Germline V gene data show CDR1 as SGDLS and CDR2 as YYNGEE. CDR3 bases: TGTGCCAGCAGCGTAGACGGGGGGCGAATGGATGGCTACACCTTC. Amino acid sequence: CASSVDGGRMDGYTF.

This chain links TRBV9 with TRBJ2-2, with D perhaps TRBD1 (6 bases). Per germline, CDR1 SGDLS and CDR2 YYNGEE. The CDR3 spans 13 residues. The V end was cut by 0 bases, the J end by 6 bases, with 6 bases between. The CDR3 reads CASSVEGAGELFF. The CDR3 region has the DNA TGTGCCAGCAGCGTAGAGGGGGCCGGGGAGCTGTTTTTT.

This clone turned up a few times. The V gene is TRBV19, the J gene TRBJ2-2, with a weak D call TRBD1 (6 bases). V was clipped by 4 bases and J by 1 base, with 7 bases between them. This CDR3 region has 14 residues. Germline V gene data show CDR1 as LNHDA and CDR2 as SQIVND (reference sequence). CDR3 in DNA: TGTGCCAGTAGTAAGACAGGGAACACCGGGGAGCTGTTTTTT. As protein: CASSKTGNTGELFF.

V is TRBV10-1 and J is TRBJ1-4; D is unclear. Germline V CDR1 and CDR2: WNHNN, SYGVQD (reference sequence). V shed 1 base and J shed 10 bases, with 10 bases lying between them. The CDR3 is 13 residues long. Written as DNA, the CDR3 is TGCGCCAGCAGTGAGTGGCCTTCCTCAAAACTGTTTTTT. Translating it yields CASSEWPSSKLFF.

Turning to this clone: The sample carries other DNA sequences with the same CDR3. V and J are TRBV7-2 and TRBJ2-3; D is ambiguous. Trimming pared 3 bases from V and 2 bases from J, leaving 3 bases between. In germline, CDR1 is SGHTA, CDR2 FQGNSA. CDR3 length equals 12 residues. CDR3 residues: CASSFLTDTQYF. For the CDR3, the DNA is TGTGCCAGCAGCTTTCTCACAGATACGCAGTATTTT. The complete variable domain, with remaining parts taken from reference TRBV7-2 and TRBJ2-3, reads GAGVSQSPSNKVTEKGKDVELRCDPISGHTALYWYRQSLGQGLEFLIYFQGNSAPDKSGLPSDRFSAERTGGSVSTLTIQRTQQEDSAVYLCASSFLTDTQYFGPGTRLTVL.

This rearrangement joins TRBV6-1 to TRBJ1-3, with TRBD1 as a possible D gene (6 bases). Germline CDR1 and CDR2: MNHNS and SASEGT. V was shortened by 3 bases and J by 0 bases, with 12 bases between the two germline ends. The CDR3 sequence is 16 residues long. The DNA for the CDR3 is TGTGCCAGCAGTGAGGACAGTCCTTTCTCTGGAAACACCATATATTTT. It is translated as CASSEDSPFSGNTIYF.

The rearrangement links TRBV11-2 to TRBJ2-5; D call uncertain. From germline, CDR1 is SGHAT and CDR2 FQNNGV. V was cut by 3 bases and J by 1 base, with 6 bases left in between. The CDR3 has 13 amino acids. The CDR3 region is CASSLLSQETQYF. CDR3 nucleotide sequence: TGTGCCAGCAGCTTGCTCAGCCAAGAGACCCAGTACTTC.

The V gene is TRBV6-5, the J gene TRBJ1-2, with TRBD1 matching 7 bases. The V and J ends lost 0 bases and 3 bases, in that order; junction bases with no gene match: 1. In germline, CDR1 is MNHEY, CDR2 SVGAGI. The CDR3 consists of 14 residues. DNA for the CDR3: TGTGCCAGCAGTTACTCGACAGGGCACTATGGCTACACCTTC. Translated, it gives CASSYSTGHYGYTF.

The chain couples TRBV30 to TRBJ2-7; 7 bases fit TRBD1. The junction had 7 bases not matched to a gene; V was cut back by 0 bases and J by 5 bases. CDR1 is GTSNPN, CDR2 SVGIG, per germline (reference sequence). There are 14 residues in the CDR3. The CDR3 bases are TGTGCCTGGAGTGTAATGCAGGGGGTAGACGAGCAGTACTTC. The encoded protein is CAWSVMQGVDEQYF.